Listed below are T cell receptor beta chains from one sample, sequenced in a study of cytomegalovirus exposure and HLA in healthy donors. Method: immunoSEQ multiplex PCR; TCRdb's copy keeps in-frame clones and lacks some. Found here are tens of thousands of clones, 75% of them singletons; the top ten hold about 2.2%. The sequenced material came from PBMCs. These TCRs come from a man aged 40-49 years in good health and CMV-seronegative. The CDR3 runs from the conserved cysteine through the conserved F or W. D genes are given only for firm matches. Rows give clone size only sometimes, using once, few, many, or a class for an expanded clone.

TRBJ2-1	TRBD2	NA	TRBV6-1	15	TGTGCCAGCAGTGAAGGCACTAGCGGGACCAATGAGCAGTTCTTC	CASSEGTSGTNEQFF
TRBJ2-5	TRBD2	NA	TRBV7-9	19	TGTGCCAGCAGCTACCCTACCGGGACTAGCGGCGCCTACCAAGAGACCCAGTACTTC	CASSYPTGTSGAYQETQYF
TRBJ1-2	NA	NA	TRBV4-2	17	TGTGCCAGCAGCCAAGTGGGCCGAGACACAGAATCATATGGCTACACCTTC	CASSQVGRDTESYGYTF
TRBJ2-7	NA	NA	TRBV4-1	15	TGCGCCAGCAGCCAAAACACAGGGAGCTCCTACGAGCAGTACTTC	CASSQNTGSSYEQYF
TRBJ1-2	NA	NA	TRBV2	13	TGTGCCAGCACTATCAACTACCGCTATGGCTACACCTTC	CASTINYRYGYTF
TRBJ2-1	TRBD2	few	TRBV6-4	15	TGTGCCAGCAGTGGGACTAGCGGGGGCTACAATGAGCAGTTCTTC	CASSGTSGGYNEQFF
TRBJ1-3	NA	NA	TRBV7-2	18	TGTGCCAGCAGCTCCCCGGCGTGGGAGGGGAGCTCTGGAAACACCATATATTTT	CASSSPAWEGSSGNTIYF
TRBJ1-4	NA	NA	TRBV6-1	13	TGTGCCAGCAGTGTGGACAGTAATGAAAAACTGTTTTTT	CASSVDSNEKLFF
TRBJ2-7	TRBD2	once	TRBV5-1	14	TGCGCCAGCAGTATAGCGGGGGGGTTCTACGAGCAGTACTTC	CASSIAGGFYEQYF
TRBJ1-2	NA	once	TRBV13	12	TGTGCCAGCAGCTTAGGGGACTCTGGCTACACCTTC	CASSLGDSGYTF
TRBJ1-1	TRBD1	once	TRBV14	18	TGTGCCAGCAGCCAGCCCAGGGGGCGAGCATCTGTTGACACTGAAGCTTTCTTT	CASSQPRGRASVDTEAFF
TRBJ1-1	NA	NA	TRBV25-1	15	TGTGCCAGCAGTGAAGGGCAGGGGCGGAACACTGAAGCTTTCTTT	CASSEGQGRNTEAFF
TRBJ2-7	TRBD1	once	TRBV10-3	16	TGTGCCATCAGTGAGCAACCGGGACAGGGTAAACGCGAGCAGTACTTC	CAISEQPGQGKREQYF
TRBJ1-3	NA	few	TRBV5-1	16	TGCGCCAGCAGCACCCGGGGACAAGCAGGTGGAAACACCATATATTTT	CASSTRGQAGGNTIYF
TRBJ2-3	NA	NA	TRBV6-5	13	TGTGCCAGCAGTTATGGACAGCCAGATACGCAGTATTTT	CASSYGQPDTQYF
TRBJ2-6	NA	NA	TRBV29-1	14	TGCAGCGTTGAAGATCAGTCCAGGGCCAACGTCCTGACTTTC	CSVEDQSRANVLTF
TRBJ1-1	NA	once	TRBV9	15	TGTGCCAGCAGCGTCCTCACGGGGATGAACACTGAAGCTTTCTTT	CASSVLTGMNTEAFF
TRBJ2-5	TRBD2	NA	TRBV6-5	16	TGTGCCAGCAGTTCAGTTCGGACTAGCGCACAAGAGACCCAGTACTTC	CASSSVRTSAQETQYF
TRBJ2-5	NA	NA	TRBV28	14	TGTGCCAGCAGTTTACCGGGGGGCGGGGAGACCCAGTACTTC	CASSLPGGGETQYF
TRBJ2-3	NA	NA	TRBV15	13	TGTGCCATCAGGGCGCGGGGCACAGATACGCAGTATTTT	CAIRARGTDTQYF
TRBJ1-5	TRBD1	NA	TRBV4-2	15	TGTGCCAGCAGCCAAGGACAGGGCGAAAGCCAGCCCCAGCATTTT	CASSQGQGESQPQHF
TRBJ2-6	NA	NA	TRBV6-1	15	TGTGCCAGCAGTGAAGCAGCCTCTGGGGCCAACGTCCTGACTTTC	CASSEAASGANVLTF
TRBJ1-6	TRBD1	NA	TRBV6-1	15	TGTGCCAGCAGTGAGCAGGGACAGTATAATTCACCCCTCCACTTT	CASSEQGQYNSPLHF
TRBJ1-1	TRBD1	NA	TRBV4-1	13	TGCGCCAGCAGCCAAGGACAGGGCGGCGGGGCTTTCTTT	CASSQGQGGGAFF
TRBJ2-6	NA	NA	TRBV7-9	16	TGTGCCAGCAGCTCTTCTTCGGGCTCTGGGGCCAACGTCCTGACTTTC	CASSSSSGSGANVLTF
TRBJ2-7	NA	NA	TRBV30	14	TGTGCCTGGAGTTACAGGGACTACTCCTACGAGCAGTACTTC	CAWSYRDYSYEQYF
TRBJ2-7	NA	NA	TRBV4-1	17	TGCGCCAGCAGCCAGGATGGGGGGTCATTACGTACCTACGAGCAGTACTTC	CASSQDGGSLRTYEQYF
TRBJ2-3	NA	NA	TRBV1	16	TGCACCAGCAGGATAGGCCTAGGGAGACGGAGCGATACGCAGTATTTT	CTSRIGLGRRSDTQYF
TRBJ1-1	TRBD1	few	TRBV5-8	15	TGTGCCAGCAGCTTGACAGGGGGGCGGAACACTGAAGCTTTCTTT	CASSLTGGRNTEAFF
TRBJ2-3	TRBD2	NA	TRBV10-3	15	TGTGCCTCACGGCCGGGACTAGAAAGCACAGATACGCAGTATTTT	CASRPGLESTDTQYF
TRBJ2-1	NA	NA	TRBV7-3	15	TGTGCCAGCAGCTTAACCCCCAGCTCCTACAATGAGCAGTTCTTC	CASSLTPSSYNEQFF
TRBJ2-7	NA	NA	TRBV5-1	12	TGCGCCAGCAGCCCGGACAGCTACGAGCAGTACTTC	CASSPDSYEQYF
TRBJ2-5	NA	NA	TRBV5-1	14	TGCGCCAGCAGCCCAAGCCCCGCGGCGGAGACCCAGTACTTC	CASSPSPAAETQYF
TRBJ2-3	TRBD1	NA	TRBV10-3	15	TGTGCCATCAGTTCACAGGGGGATAGCACAGATACGCAGTATTTT	CAISSQGDSTDTQYF
TRBJ1-1	NA	NA	TRBV27	14	TGTGCCAGCAGTGCAACAGGGATTAACACTGAAGCTTTCTTT	CASSATGINTEAFF
TRBJ2-1	TRBD1	NA	TRBV5-1	14	TGCGCCAGCAGCGGGGACAGGGGATACAATGAGCAGTTCTTC	CASSGDRGYNEQFF
TRBJ1-2	NA	NA	TRBV27	14	TGTGCCAGCAGTTTATCGGTGCAGGGCGCTGGCTACACCTTC	CASSLSVQGAGYTF
TRBJ2-3	TRBD2	NA	TRBV5-4	16	TGTGCCAGCAGCTTGGAGTTAGGGCTAGCGGGGAATACGCAGTATTTT	CASSLELGLAGNTQYF
TRBJ1-5	TRBD1	NA	TRBV2	13	TGTGCCAGTGGGACAGGGTTCAATCAGCCCCAGCATTTT	CASGTGFNQPQHF
TRBJ1-5	NA	NA	TRBV5-1	15	TGCGCCAGCAGCTCTGGGAGGGGGGAAGTAGAGCCCCAGCATTTT	CASSSGRGEVEPQHF
TRBJ2-5	NA	NA	TRBV11-2	14	TGTGCCAGCAGCGTAATACAGGGATCGGGGACCCAGTACTTC	CASSVIQGSGTQYF
TRBJ2-7	TRBD1	once	TRBV11-2	15	TGTGCCAGCAGCGCCGCCGGGACAGGGTGGGACGAGCAGTACTTC	CASSAAGTGWDEQYF
TRBJ1-2	NA	NA	TRBV2	17	TGTGCCAGCAGTCTTTCCTCAAGGGAGGGGGAGGACTATGGCTACACCTTC	CASSLSSREGEDYGYTF
TRBJ2-7	NA	NA	TRBV7-2	13	TGTGCCAGCAGCCAAATGACAAGCTACGAGCAGTACTTC	CASSQMTSYEQYF
TRBJ2-3	NA	NA	TRBV28	18	TGTGCCAGCAGCTCGGAGTCGTCGCGCGGGATAGTCGGAGATACGCAGTATTTT	CASSSESSRGIVGDTQYF
TRBJ2-2	NA	NA	TRBV9	14	TGTGCCAGCACCCCAACAGGATCCCCCGGGGAGCTGTTTTTT	CASTPTGSPGELFF
TRBJ1-1	NA	NA	TRBV11-2	14	TGTGCCAGCAGCCCCCGCAGGGGATGGACTGAAGCTTTCTTT	CASSPRRGWTEAFF
TRBJ2-5	NA	NA	TRBV5-4	13	TGTGCCAGCAGCCCAGACTGGAAAGAGACCCAGTACTTC	CASSPDWKETQYF
TRBJ2-1	TRBD2	NA	TRBV7-9	17	TGTGCCAGCAGCTTAGTCGGGACTAGCGGTGGGACCTGGGAGCAGTTCTTC	CASSLVGTSGGTWEQFF
TRBJ2-7	NA	NA	TRBV28	15	TGTGCCAGCGTTTTTCGAGGCGTCACTTCCTACGAGCAGTACTTC	CASVFRGVTSYEQYF
TRBJ1-1	TRBD1	NA	TRBV5-1	13	TGCGCCAGCAGCACGGGACAGGGCACTGAAGCTTTCTTT	CASSTGQGTEAFF
TRBJ2-7	TRBD1	NA	TRBV6-5	15	TGTGCCAGCAGCTCCGGGACAGGTACCTCCTACGAGCAGTACTTC	CASSSGTGTSYEQYF
TRBJ1-5	TRBD1	NA	TRBV27	18	TGTGCCAGCAGTGCGGGGACAGGGGGGGTTGGTGACAATCAGCCCCAGCATTTT	CASSAGTGGVGDNQPQHF